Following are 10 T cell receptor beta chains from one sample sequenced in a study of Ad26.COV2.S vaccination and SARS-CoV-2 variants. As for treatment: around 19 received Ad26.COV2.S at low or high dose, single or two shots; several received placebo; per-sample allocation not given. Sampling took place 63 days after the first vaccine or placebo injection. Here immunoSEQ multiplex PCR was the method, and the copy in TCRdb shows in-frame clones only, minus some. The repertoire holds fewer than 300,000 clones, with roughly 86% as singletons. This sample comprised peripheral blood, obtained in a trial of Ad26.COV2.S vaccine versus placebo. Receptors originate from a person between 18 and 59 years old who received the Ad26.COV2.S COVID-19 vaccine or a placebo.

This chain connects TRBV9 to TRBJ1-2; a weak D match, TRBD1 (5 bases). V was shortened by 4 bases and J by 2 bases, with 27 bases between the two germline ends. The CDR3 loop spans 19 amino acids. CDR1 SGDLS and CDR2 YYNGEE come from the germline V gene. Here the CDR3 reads CASSPVGGAARSENYGYTF. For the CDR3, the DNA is TGTGCCAGCAGCCCGGTAGGCGGGGCAGCCCGGTCGGAGAACTATGGCTACACCTTC.

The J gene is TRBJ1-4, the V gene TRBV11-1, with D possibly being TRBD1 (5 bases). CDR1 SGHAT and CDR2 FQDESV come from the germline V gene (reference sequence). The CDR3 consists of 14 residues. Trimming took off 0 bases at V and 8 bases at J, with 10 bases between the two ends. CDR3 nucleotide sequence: TGTGCCAGCAGCTTAGCAGGGACGGACGAAAAACTGTTTTTT. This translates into CASSLAGTDEKLFF.

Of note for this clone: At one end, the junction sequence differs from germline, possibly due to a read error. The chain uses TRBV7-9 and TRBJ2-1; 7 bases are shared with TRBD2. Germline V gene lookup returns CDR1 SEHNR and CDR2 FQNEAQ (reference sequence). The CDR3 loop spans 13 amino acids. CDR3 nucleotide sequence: TGTGCCAGCAGCCCGACTAGCTACTATGAGCAGTTCTTC. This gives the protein CASSPTSYYEQFF.

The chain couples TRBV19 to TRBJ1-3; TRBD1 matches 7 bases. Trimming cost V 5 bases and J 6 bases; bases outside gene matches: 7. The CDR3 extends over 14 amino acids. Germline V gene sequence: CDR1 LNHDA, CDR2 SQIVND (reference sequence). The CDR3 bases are TGTGCCAGTAGTCCAAGACAGGGATTAAACACCATATATTTT. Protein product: CASSPRQGLNTIYF.

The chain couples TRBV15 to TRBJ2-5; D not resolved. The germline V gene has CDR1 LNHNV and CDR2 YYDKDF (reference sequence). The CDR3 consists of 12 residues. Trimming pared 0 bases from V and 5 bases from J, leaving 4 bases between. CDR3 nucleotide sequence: TGTGCCACCAGCAGAGATGGGGAGACCCAGTACTTC. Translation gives CATSRDGETQYF.

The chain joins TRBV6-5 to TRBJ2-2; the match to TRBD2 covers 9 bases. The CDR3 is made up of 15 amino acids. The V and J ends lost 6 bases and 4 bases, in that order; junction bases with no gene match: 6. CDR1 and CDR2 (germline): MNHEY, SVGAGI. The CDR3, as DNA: TGTGCCAGCAGCGCTGCGGGGGGGCCCACCGGGGAGCTGTTTTTT. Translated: CASSAAGGPTGELFF.

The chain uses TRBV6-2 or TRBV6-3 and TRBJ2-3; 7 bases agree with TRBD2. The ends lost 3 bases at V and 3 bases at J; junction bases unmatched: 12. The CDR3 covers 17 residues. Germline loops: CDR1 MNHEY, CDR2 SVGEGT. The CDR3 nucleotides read TGTGCCAGCAGTTATCTAGCGGAGGGGAGGAGGACAGATACGCAGTATTTT. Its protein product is CASSYLAEGRRTDTQYF.

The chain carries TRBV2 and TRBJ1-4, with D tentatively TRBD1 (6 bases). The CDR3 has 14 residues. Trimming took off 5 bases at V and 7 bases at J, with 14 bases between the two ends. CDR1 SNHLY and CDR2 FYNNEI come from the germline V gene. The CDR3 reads CASSRVTGREKLFF. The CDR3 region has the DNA TGTGCCAGCAGTAGGGTGACAGGTCGTGAAAAACTGTTTTTT.

The CDR3 DNA reads as TGTGCCAGCAGTTTTACCAGGGTAGGAGAGGGCTACACCTTC. This sequence encodes CASSFTRVGEGYTF. The chain couples TRBV28 to TRBJ1-2, with a weak D call TRBD1 (5 bases). Germline CDR1 MDHEN, CDR2 SYDVKM. The CDR3 is made up of 14 amino acids. V lost 3 bases and J lost 8, with 16 bases in between.

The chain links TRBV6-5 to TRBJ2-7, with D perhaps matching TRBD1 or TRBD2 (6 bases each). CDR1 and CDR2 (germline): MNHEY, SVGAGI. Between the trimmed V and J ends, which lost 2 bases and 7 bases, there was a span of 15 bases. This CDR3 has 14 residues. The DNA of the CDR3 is TGTGCCAGCAGTTACATTTCGGGGGCGCGAGAGCAGTACTTC. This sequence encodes CASSYISGAREQYF.